This paragraph reports one T cell receptor beta chain. This clonotype was observed a handful of times. There is no known antigen for this receptor. No much larger clonotype is one base removed from it; base qualities were not supplied. The sample belongs to a study of identical twins (dated by TCRdb to the mid-2010s). At the level of the whole study: The study deep-sequenced TCR alpha and beta repertoires from monozygotic twins, unrelated adults of various ages and cord blood to test whether fetal clonotypes persist. To rule out contamination, the twin experiments were replicated at different times with different library preparation protocols. The research as a whole found: Out-of-frame TCR alpha sharing in monozygotic twins was systematically underestimated by recombination models, whereas sharing between unrelated individuals was in agreement with the recombination models. Out-of-frame TCR alpha sequences shared between twins showed an excess of low generation-probability sequences compared with coincidental sharing between unrelated individuals. Because the same donors could not be followed over many years, the conclusions depended on cross-sectional statistical analysis. In beta out-of-frame sequences, excess twin sharing was weaker, because having fewer shared sequences lowered the signal-to-noise ratio. Fewer insertions were carried by abundant cord blood beta clonotypes; a weaker similar trend was observed in young adult naive repertoires, while no such trend was observed in memory repertoires. Invariant T cells such as MAIT and iNKT could partly confound zero-insertion analyses, although diverse VJ usage argued against such confounding for most clonotypes.

All donors were healthy Caucasians. The twin cohort consisted of three pairs of female monozygotic twins, all aged 18 to 29 years. Peripheral blood mononuclear cells were the source from which RNA for the TCR libraries was isolated. Library method: 5' RACE. For sequencing, an Illumina HiSeq 2000 was employed. Template switching introduced a universal primer binding site; the final cDNA contained a unique molecular identifier, enabling accurate counting of TCR cDNA molecules. Specific primers in the conserved constant-segment region were used to synthesize first-strand cDNA for the TCR alpha and beta chains. Each cDNA library was double barcoded, with a SMART-Mk sample barcode plus Illumina barcodes, to control for contamination. TruSeq adapter sequences, together with Illumina sample barcodes, were added in two successive PCR steps. Sequencing of the TCR alpha and beta cDNA libraries was done on the Illumina HiSeq platform using custom primers. Per the authors' processing: Raw reads were processed with MiGEC to extract unique molecular identifiers, and MiXCR was used to determine CDR3 positions. For each individual, recombination models were inferred using an EM algorithm with the repgenHMM and IGoR tools. The tcR package in R was used for shared clonotype analysis, with sharing normalized by the product of cloneset sizes. Out-of-frame nonproductive sequences were analyzed to study raw recombination free of thymic and clonal selection effects. TCRdb applied fastp at Q25 and MiXCR to the public reads, then kept only in-frame beta chains. Entries that share a CDR3 protein sequence are merged under the most common genes and DNA. These V and J calls rely on TCRdb rather than the paper's analysis. This sample is represented by over 600,000 distinct CDR3 sequences; about 20% of them were singletons. The ten most abundant clones make up around 4.5% of the sample.

The CDR3 holds 16 amino acids from the cysteine to the phenylalanine. Just CDR3 DNA is preserved here, 48 bases in frame from base 1. The germline V gene gives CDR1 as SGHTA and CDR2 as FQGNSA. V lost 5 bases and J lost 5 bases, and the count of bases not matched to a germline gene is 10. Separately, the same data were catalogued under a study of T cells expressing NK-cell markers. From the second report: TCR beta-chain repertoires were profiled in sorted CD3+CD56+NKG2C+, CD3+CD56+NKG2C- and CD3+CD56-NKG2C+ T-cell subsets from eight donors. Seven of the eight sequenced donors were HCMV-seropositive and one was HCMV-seronegative. To restrict sorting to alphabetaTCR-expressing T cells, an anti-gammadeltaTCR antibody was added in several experiments. For more than 5 donors, the dominant CD3+CD56+NKG2C+ clonotypes were among the top 10 CD8+ clonotypes and accounted for 1.0-7.0% of CD8+ T cells. Those dominant clonotypes were again the most abundant among CD3+CD56-NKG2C+ cells in a few donors, at about 28.3-65%. Whether the expanded NKG2C-expressing T cell clones were specific for HCMV antigens was left unclear. Randomly selected healthy volunteers, three men and five women, were used as the eight sequenced donors. To determine HCMV serostatus, a commercial ELISA kit was used to detect HCMV-specific IgG in serum. For over five donors, bulk peripheral blood T-cell repertoires were also sequenced from unsorted PBMC. MIGEC handled demultiplexing of the reads and grouping by UMI, while MiTCR was used to assemble and quantify clonotypes. To remove erroneous sequences, TCR cDNA sequences were retained only when supported by two or more reads. The tcR package was used for downstream repertoire analysis, and clonotypes were matched between fractions using CDR3 nucleotide sequence together with V segment. VDJmatch was used to annotate antigen specificity against VDJdb, with one amino acid substitution in CDR3 allowed.

The sequencing input was PBMCs. The rearranged chain carries TRBV7-2 and TRBJ2-5; TRBD2 matches 11 bases in the middle. This TCR came from a woman younger than 35 in good health. For the CDR3, the sequence is CASSATTSGRWETQYF. The DNA is TGTGCCAGCAGCGCAACTACTAGCGGGAGATGGGAGACCCAGTACTTC.